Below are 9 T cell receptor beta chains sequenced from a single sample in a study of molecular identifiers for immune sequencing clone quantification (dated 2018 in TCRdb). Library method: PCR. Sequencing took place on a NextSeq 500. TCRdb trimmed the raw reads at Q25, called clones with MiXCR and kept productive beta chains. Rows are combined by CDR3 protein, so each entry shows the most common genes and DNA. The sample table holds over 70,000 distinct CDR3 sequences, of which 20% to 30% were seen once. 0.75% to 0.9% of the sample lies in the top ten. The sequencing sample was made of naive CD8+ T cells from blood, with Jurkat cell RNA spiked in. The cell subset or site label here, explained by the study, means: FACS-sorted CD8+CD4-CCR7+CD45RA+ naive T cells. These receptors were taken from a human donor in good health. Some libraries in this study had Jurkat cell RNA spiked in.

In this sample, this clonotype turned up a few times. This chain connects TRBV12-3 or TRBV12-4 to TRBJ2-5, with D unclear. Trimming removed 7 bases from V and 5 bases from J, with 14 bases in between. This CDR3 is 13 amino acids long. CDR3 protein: CASTPAYGETQYF. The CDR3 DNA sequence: TGTGCCAGCACCCCAGCCTACGGGGAGACCCAGTACTTC.

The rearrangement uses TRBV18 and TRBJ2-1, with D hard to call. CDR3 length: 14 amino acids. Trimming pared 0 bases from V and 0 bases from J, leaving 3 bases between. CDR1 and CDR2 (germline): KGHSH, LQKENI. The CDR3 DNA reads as TGTGCCAGCTCACCACCAGGCTCCTACAATGAGCAGTTCTTC. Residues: CASSPPGSYNEQFF. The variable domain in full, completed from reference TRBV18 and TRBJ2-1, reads NAGVMQNPRHLVRRRGQEARLRCSPMKGHSHVYWYRQLPEEGLKFMVYLQKENIIDESGMPKERFSAEFPKEGPSILRIQQVVRGDSAAYFCASSPPGSYNEQFFGPGTRLTVL.

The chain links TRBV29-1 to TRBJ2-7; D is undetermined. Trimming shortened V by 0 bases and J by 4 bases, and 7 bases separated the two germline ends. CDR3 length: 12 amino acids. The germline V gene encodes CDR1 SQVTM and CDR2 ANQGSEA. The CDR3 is CSVEDRSYEQYF. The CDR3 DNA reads TGCAGCGTTGAAGATCGCAGTTACGAGCAGTACTTC.

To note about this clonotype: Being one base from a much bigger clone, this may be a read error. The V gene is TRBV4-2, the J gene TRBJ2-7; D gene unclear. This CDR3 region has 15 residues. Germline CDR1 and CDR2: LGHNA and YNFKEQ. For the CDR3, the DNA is TGTGCCAGCAGCCAAGATAGGTCGGGCTTCTACGAGCAGTCCTTC. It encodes CASSQDRSGFYEQSF.

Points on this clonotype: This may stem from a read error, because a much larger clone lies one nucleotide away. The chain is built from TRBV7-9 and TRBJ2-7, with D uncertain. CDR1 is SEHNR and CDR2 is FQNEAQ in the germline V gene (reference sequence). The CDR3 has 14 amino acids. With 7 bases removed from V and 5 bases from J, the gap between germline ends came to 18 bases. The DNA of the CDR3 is TGTGCCAGCATCCACAGATTGCGGCCCCACGAGCAGTACTTC. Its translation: CASIHRLRPHEQYF.

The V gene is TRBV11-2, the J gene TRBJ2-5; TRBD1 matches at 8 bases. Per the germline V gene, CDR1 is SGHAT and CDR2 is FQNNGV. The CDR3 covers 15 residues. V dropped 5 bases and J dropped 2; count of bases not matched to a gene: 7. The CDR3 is CASSRAGGPQETQYF. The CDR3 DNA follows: TGTGCCAGCAGCCGGGCAGGGGGCCCGCAAGAGACCCAGTACTTC.

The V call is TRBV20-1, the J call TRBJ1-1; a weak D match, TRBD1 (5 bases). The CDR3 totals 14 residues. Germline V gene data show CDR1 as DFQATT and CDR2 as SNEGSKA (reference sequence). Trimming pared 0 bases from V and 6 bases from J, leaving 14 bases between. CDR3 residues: CSARESGRDAEAFF. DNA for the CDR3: TGCAGTGCTAGAGAATCCGGGCGGGACGCTGAAGCTTTCTTT.

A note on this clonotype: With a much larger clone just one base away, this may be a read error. This chain's CDR3 is CASGRGTATFTGELFF. CDR3 in DNA: TGTGCCAGCGGTCGCGGGACAGCAACTTTCACCGGGGAGCTGTTTTTT. This chain connects TRBV14 to TRBJ2-2; possible D gene TRBD1, 7 bases. Germline CDR1 and CDR2: SGHDN and FVKESK. V was cut by 8 bases and J by 4 bases, with 20 bases left in between. This CDR3 has 16 residues.

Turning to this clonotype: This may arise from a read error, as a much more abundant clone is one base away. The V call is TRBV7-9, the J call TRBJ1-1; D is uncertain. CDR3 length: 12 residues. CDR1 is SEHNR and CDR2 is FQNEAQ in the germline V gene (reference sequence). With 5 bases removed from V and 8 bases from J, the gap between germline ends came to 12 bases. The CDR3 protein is CASSMDQREAFF. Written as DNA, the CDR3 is TGTGCCAGCAGCATGGACCAAAGAGAAGCTTTCTTT.